This entry concerns a single T cell receptor beta chain. The source of the sample is a study of blood T cell repertoires in COVID-19. About the research overall: Samples of COVID-19 (acute and convalescent) were obtained from the United States, Italy and Spain. Nucleic acid was either cDNA or gDNA, and it came from T cells, B-cell-depleted T cells, or PBMCs.

The germline V gene has CDR1 SGHTA and CDR2 FQGNSA. The CDR3 is made up of 15 amino acids. With 1 base clipped from V and 4 bases from J, the junction kept 6 bases outside the gene matches. Everyone who took part was roughly 18 to 89 years old, and they came from 24 US areas. Symptom resolution, clearance, or two negative PCRs marked the recovered donors of Cohort 3. Data came from immunoSEQ multiplex PCR; TCRdb stores just in-frame clones and leaves some out. The sample includes approximately 170,000 clones, 84% of them seen just once. This rearrangement joins TRBV7-2 to TRBJ1-1; 7 bases match TRBD1. Sample: PBMCs or T cells enriched from blood (not recorded which). This receptor was identified in a woman aged 25 to 45 who had recovered from COVID-19. This chain's CDR3 is CASSLVPGGGTEAFF. The CDR3 DNA reads as TGTGCCAGCAGCTTAGTTCCAGGGGGAGGCACTGAAGCTTTCTTT.